Following are 21 T cell receptor beta chains from one sample sequenced in a study of T-cell memory formation after mild COVID-19. In TCRdb, the 5' RACE reads were re-called with MiXCR into one record per CDR3 protein. The table has about 350,000 distinct CDR3 sequences, less than 25% seen once. Material: PBMCs or a T cell subset sorted from them (not recorded which). The origin of the receptors is a man in his late teens or twenties who had mild COVID-19 (a few samples of this study predate the infection). Cell type and time point are not known.

In its sample, this clonotype was seen a few times. The V call is TRBV2, the J call TRBJ2-2; no reliable D call. Germline-derived CDR1 and CDR2 are SNHLY and FYNNEI. The CDR3 is 14 amino acids. V dropped 3 bases and J dropped 1 base, with 6 bases sitting between them. CDR3 bases: TGTGCCAGCAGTGACACGAGGAACACCGGGGAGCTGTTTTTT. This encodes CASSDTRNTGELFF.

The chain joins TRBV30 to TRBJ2-3; tentatively, D is TRBD1 or TRBD2 (5 bases each). The CDR3 has 16 amino acids. Between the trimmed V and J ends, which lost 0 bases and 2 bases, there was a span of 15 bases. Germline V CDR1 and CDR2: GTSNPN, SVGIG (reference sequence). CDR3 sequence reads: CAWSVSGTSNTDTQYF. The CDR3 bases are TGTGCCTGGAGTGTCTCCGGGACCTCGAACACAGATACGCAGTATTTT.

This clonotype was seen more than once but under ten times. CDR3 loop: CASSSSLDSHEQYF. The CDR3 DNA is TGTGCCAGCTCCTCCTCACTGGATTCCCACGAGCAGTACTTC. The J gene is TRBJ2-7, the V gene TRBV18, with no clear D. Germline assignment: CDR1 KGHSH and CDR2 LQKENI. V shed 6 bases and J shed 5 bases, with 17 bases lying between them. The CDR3 totals 14 residues.

There are a few counts of this clonotype. The V gene is TRBV4-3, the J gene TRBJ2-3; tentatively, D is TRBD1 or TRBD2 (5 bases each). The length of the CDR3 is 16 residues. Trimming took off 3 bases at V and 0 bases at J, with 13 bases between the two ends. The germline CDR1 and CDR2 sequences are LGHNA and YSLEER. The CDR3 spells CASSHPQGRSTDTQYF. In nucleotides, the CDR3 is TGCGCCAGCAGCCATCCTCAGGGACGTAGCACAGATACGCAGTATTTT.

The chain joins TRBV6-2 or TRBV6-3 to TRBJ2-3; D is uncertain. Germline loops: CDR1 MNHEY, CDR2 SVGEGT. The CDR3 length is 12 residues. V shed 2 bases and J shed 7 bases, with 7 bases lying between them. The CDR3 region is CASSYLGNTQYF. The CDR3 region has the DNA TGTGCCAGCAGTTACCTGGGGAATACGCAGTATTTT.

This clonotype was observed at least ten times. The chain combines TRBV3-1 with TRBJ1-6; no clear D. The CDR3 sequence is 14 residues long. Trimming removed 1 base at V and 7 bases at J, with 8 bases between. CDR1 LGHDT and CDR2 YNNKEL come from the germline V gene (reference sequence). The chain's CDR3 is CASSQVGWNSPLHF. CDR3 nucleotides: TGTGCCAGCAGCCAAGTTGGATGGAATTCACCCCTCCACTTT.

CDR3 sequence: CASSLFQQGLNYGYTF. The CDR3 nucleotides read TGTGCCAGCAGCTTGTTCCAGCAAGGCTTAAACTATGGCTACACCTTC. The genes are TRBV5-5 and TRBJ1-2, with D uncertain. Germline V gene sequence: CDR1 SGHKS, CDR2 YYEKEE (reference sequence). V lost 1 base and J 2 bases, leaving 15 bases between the germline ends. The CDR3 spans 16 residues.

This clonotype was counted between two and nine times. CDR3 region: CASSPGQGGREQFF. The CDR3 DNA is TGTGCCAGTAGTCCGGGACAGGGAGGTCGGGAGCAGTTCTTC. The chain is built from TRBV19 and TRBJ2-1; 9 nucleotides match TRBD1. V trimming: 5 bases; J trimming: 10 bases; junction bases outside the gene matches: 9. The CDR3 is made up of 14 amino acids. CDR1 is LNHDA and CDR2 is SQIVND in the germline V gene (reference sequence). Using reference TRBV19 and TRBJ2-1 for the parts outside the CDR3, the full variable domain is DGGITQSPKYLFRKEGQNVTLSCEQNLNHDAMYWYRQDPGQGLRLIYYSQIVNDFQKGDIAEGYSVSREKKESFPLTVTSAQKNPTAFYLCASSPGQGGREQFFGPGTRLTVL.

Many counts were recorded for this clonotype. The chain has TRBV3-1 and TRBJ2-1; maybe TRBD2 (6 bases). Germline assignment: CDR1 LGHDT and CDR2 YNNKEL (reference sequence). Trimming pared 8 bases from V and 10 bases from J, leaving 12 bases between. The CDR3 is 11 amino acids. In nucleotides, the CDR3 is TGTGCCAGCTCGGGAAGCGGGGAGCAGTTCTTC. Protein sequence: CASSGSGEQFF.

A few counts support this clonotype. This chain uses TRBV6-5 with TRBJ1-1; perhaps TRBD1 as D (6 bases). The CDR3 is 14 residues long. V lost 0 bases and J lost 8, with 13 bases in between. Looked up from germline, CDR1 is MNHEY and CDR2 is SVGAGI. The DNA for the CDR3 is TGTGCCAGCAGTTACTCCCGGGGGGCTGGGGAAGCTTTCTTT. Amino acid sequence: CASSYSRGAGEAFF.

This clonotype was seen a few times. The chain has TRBV13 and TRBJ2-5; 11 bases map to TRBD2. Trimming took 5 bases from V and 3 from J; bases not matched to a gene: 11. The CDR3 length is 17 residues. Germline CDR1 is PRHDT and CDR2 is FYEKMQ (reference sequence). The CDR3 protein is CASSATPGLADEETQYF. Here the CDR3 DNA reads TGTGCCAGCAGCGCTACTCCGGGACTAGCGGATGAAGAGACCCAGTACTTC.

This clonotype was counted only a few times. V is TRBV6-6 and J is TRBJ1-5, with D perhaps TRBD1 (5 bases). V lost 11 bases and J lost 4, with 15 bases in between. This CDR3 is 13 amino acids long. CDR1 and CDR2 from the germline V gene are MNHNY and SVGAGI (reference sequence). The DNA of the CDR3 is TGTGCCGGCCGTAGGGGTAAGAATCAGCCCCAGCATTTT. Translating gives CAGRRGKNQPQHF.

This chain links TRBV2 with TRBJ1-5, with a weak D call TRBD1 (5 bases). V was cut by 2 bases and J by 1 base, with 12 bases left in between. Germline-derived CDR1 and CDR2 are SNHLY and FYNNEI. CDR3 length: 16 residues. CDR3 sequence (DNA): TGTGCCAGCAGTGAACGAGGGGCGGAAAGCAATCAGCCCCAGCATTTT. It encodes CASSERGAESNQPQHF.

This clonotype was picked up a small number of times. V is TRBV6-6 and J is TRBJ2-7; D is possibly TRBD1 (6 bases). V shed 2 bases and J shed 6 bases, with 17 bases lying between them. The germline gives CDR1 MNHNY, CDR2 SVGAGI (reference sequence). The CDR3 runs 15 residues. CDR3 nucleotides: TGTGCCAGCAGTTACGTGGGACACCGTTTCTCCGAGCAGTACTTC. Translated: CASSYVGHRFSEQYF.

V gene TRBV6-6 combines with J gene TRBJ2-5, with TRBD2 identical over 8 bases. This CDR3 contains 13 residues. The germline CDR1 and CDR2 sequences are MNHNY and SVGAGI (reference sequence). V gave up 6 bases and J gave up 5 bases; unmatched junction bases: 5. This chain's CDR3 is CASSGGAAETQYF. The CDR3, as DNA: TGTGCCAGCAGCGGGGGGGCCGCCGAGACCCAGTACTTC.

This clonotype was found a few times. The rearrangement joins TRBV28 to TRBJ2-3, with TRBD1 matching 7 bases. Germline-derived CDR1 and CDR2 are MDHEN and SYDVKM. J lost 1 base, V lost 4 bases, and 5 bases had no gene match. This CDR3 has 15 residues. The CDR3 sequence: CASSSRQGGTDTQYF. In nucleotides, the CDR3 is TGTGCCAGCAGTTCCCGACAGGGCGGCACAGATACGCAGTATTTT. Filled out from reference TRBV28 and TRBJ2-3, the complete variable domain reads DVKVTQSSRYLVKRTGEKVFLECVQDMDHENMFWYRQDPGLGLRLIYFSYDVKMKEKGDIPEGYSVSREKKERFSLILESASTNQTSMYLCASSSRQGGTDTQYFGPGTRLTVL.

CDR3 sequence (DNA): TGTGCCAGCAGCTTCGACGACAGGGCACCCTACGAGCAGTACTTC. This gives the protein CASSFDDRAPYEQYF. The genes are TRBV7-2 and TRBJ2-7; 7 bases line up with TRBD1. From germline, CDR1 is SGHTA and CDR2 FQGNSA. J lost 2 bases, V lost 3 bases, and 7 bases had no gene match. CDR3 length: 15 residues.

This clonotype was found a few times. One end of the junction is discordant with germline, which a read error may explain. This sequence joins TRBV6-5 and TRBJ2-7, with D unresolved. This CDR3 has 16 amino acids. CDR1 and CDR2 from the germline V gene are MNHEY and SVGAGI. CDR3 amino acids: CASSYSWSPRLYGQYF. CDR3 bases: TGTGCCAGCAGTTACTCTTGGTCCCCTAGGCTCTACGGGCAGTACTTC.

The chain has TRBV6-5 and TRBJ2-3, with TRBD2 matching 8 bases. V was pared by 8 bases and J by 2 bases, with 15 bases of the junction left unmatched. Germline V lookup: CDR1 MNHEY, CDR2 SVGAGI. The CDR3 has 17 residues. The CDR3 spells CASSLKPGTSVTDTQYF. The CDR3, as DNA: TGTGCCAGCTCCTTAAAGCCCGGGACTAGTGTCACAGATACGCAGTATTTT.

CDR3 sequence reads: CASSFDSPLHF. The DNA of the CDR3 is TGTGCCAGCAGCTTTGATTCACCCCTCCACTTT. J is TRBJ1-6 and V is TRBV7-9; D is uncertain. The CDR3 covers 11 residues. CDR1 is SEHNR and CDR2 is FQNEAQ in the germline V gene (reference sequence). V lost 3 bases to trimming and J lost 8 bases, with 2 bases between them.

There are a few counts of this clonotype. The chain joins TRBV3-1 to TRBJ1-1; D possibly corresponds to TRBD1 (6 bases). V dropped 1 base and J dropped 5 bases, with 11 bases sitting between them. The CDR3 has 14 residues. Per germline, CDR1 LGHDT and CDR2 YNNKEL (reference sequence). As DNA, the CDR3 is TGTGCCAGCAGCCAAGGTTGGGGGGCGACTGAAGCTTTCTTT. It is translated as CASSQGWGATEAFF. Full variable domain (outside the CDR3, taken from reference TRBV3-1 and TRBJ1-1): DTAVSQTPKYLVTQMGNDKSIKCEQNLGHDTMYWYKQDSKKFLKIMFSYNNKELIINETVPNRFSPKSPDKAHLNLHINSLELGDSAVYFCASSQGWGATEAFFGQGTRLTVV.